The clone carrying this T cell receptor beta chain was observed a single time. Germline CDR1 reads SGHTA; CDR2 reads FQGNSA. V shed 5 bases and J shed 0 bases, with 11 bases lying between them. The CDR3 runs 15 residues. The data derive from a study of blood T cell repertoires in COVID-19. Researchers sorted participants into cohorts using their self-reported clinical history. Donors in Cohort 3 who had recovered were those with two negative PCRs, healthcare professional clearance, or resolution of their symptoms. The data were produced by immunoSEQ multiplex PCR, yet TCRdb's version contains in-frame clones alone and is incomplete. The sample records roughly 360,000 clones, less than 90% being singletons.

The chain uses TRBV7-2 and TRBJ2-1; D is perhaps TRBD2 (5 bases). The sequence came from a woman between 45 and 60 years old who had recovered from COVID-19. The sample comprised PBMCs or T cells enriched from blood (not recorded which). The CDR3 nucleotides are TGTGCCAGCAGCATCAGGAGGAGCTCCTACAATGAGCAGTTCTTC. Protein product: CASSIRRSSYNEQFF.